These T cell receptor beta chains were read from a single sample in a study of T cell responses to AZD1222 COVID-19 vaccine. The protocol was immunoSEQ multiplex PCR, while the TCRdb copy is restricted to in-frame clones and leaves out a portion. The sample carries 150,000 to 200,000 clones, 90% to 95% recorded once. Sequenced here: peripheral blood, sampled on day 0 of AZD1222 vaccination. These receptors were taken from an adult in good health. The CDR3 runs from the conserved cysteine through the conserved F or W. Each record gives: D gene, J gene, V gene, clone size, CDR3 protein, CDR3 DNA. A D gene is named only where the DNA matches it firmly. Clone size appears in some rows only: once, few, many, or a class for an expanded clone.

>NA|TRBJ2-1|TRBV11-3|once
CASSLVGGRGYNEQFF
TGTGCCAGCAGCTTAGTGGGGGGGCGTGGATACAATGAGCAGTTCTTC
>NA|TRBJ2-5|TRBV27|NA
CASSRLDTQETQYF
TGTGCCAGCAGTCGGCTGGACACGCAAGAGACCCAGTACTTC
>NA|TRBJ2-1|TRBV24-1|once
CATSDPQGIYNEQFF
TGTGCCACCAGTGACCCCCAGGGGATTTACAATGAGCAGTTCTTC
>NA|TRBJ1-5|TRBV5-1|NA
CASSSLAGQPQHF
TGCGCCAGCAGCTCCCTGGCGGGTCAGCCCCAGCATTTT
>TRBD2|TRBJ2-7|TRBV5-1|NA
CASSPGLAPPEQYF
TGCGCCAGCAGCCCGGGACTAGCACCCCCCGAGCAGTACTTC
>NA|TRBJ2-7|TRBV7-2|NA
CASSSTPGGEQYF
TGTGCCAGCAGCTCCACCCCAGGTGGCGAGCAGTACTTC
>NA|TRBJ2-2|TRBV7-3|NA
CASSFQAANTGELFF
TGTGCCAGCAGCTTTCAGGCCGCGAACACCGGGGAGCTGTTTTTT
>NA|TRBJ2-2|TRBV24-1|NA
CATAKYREWTGELFF
TGTGCCACCGCGAAGTATCGGGAGTGGACCGGGGAGCTGTTTTTT
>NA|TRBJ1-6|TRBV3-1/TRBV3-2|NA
CASSLRDSPLHF
TGTGCCAGCAGCCTGAGGGATTCACCCCTCCACTTT
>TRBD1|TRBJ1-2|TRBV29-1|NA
CSVQGGNYGYTF
TGCAGCGTTCAGGGGGGGAACTATGGCTACACCTTC
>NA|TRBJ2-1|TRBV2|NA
CASSEFPQLTTNNEQFF
TGTGCCAGCAGTGAGTTCCCGCAACTGACTACTAACAATGAGCAGTTCTTC
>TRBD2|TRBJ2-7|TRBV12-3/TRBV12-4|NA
CASSYAGAYEQYF
TGTGCCAGCAGTTATGCGGGAGCTTACGAGCAGTACTTC
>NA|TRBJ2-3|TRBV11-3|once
CASSVSRGTDTQYF
TGTGCCAGCAGCGTCTCCAGGGGCACAGATACGCAGTATTTT
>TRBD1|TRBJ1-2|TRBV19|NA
CASSMGTGVNYGYTF
TGTGCCAGTAGTATGGGAACAGGGGTTAACTATGGCTACACCTTC
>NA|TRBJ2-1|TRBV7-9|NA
CASSLADYNEQFF
TGTGCCAGCAGCTTAGCAGATTACAATGAGCAGTTCTTC
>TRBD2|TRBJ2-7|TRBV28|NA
CASTSGSPHEQYF
TGTGCCAGCACTAGCGGGAGTCCCCACGAGCAGTACTTC
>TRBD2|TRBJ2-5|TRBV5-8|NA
CASSLYTSGSSLQETQYF
TGTGCCAGCAGCTTGTATACTAGCGGGAGTTCTCTCCAAGAGACCCAGTACTTC
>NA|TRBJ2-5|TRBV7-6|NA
CASSSQSLIKETQYF
TGTGCCAGCAGCTCACAGTCCCTCATAAAGGAGACCCAGTACTTC
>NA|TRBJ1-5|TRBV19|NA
CATTNGRSNQPQHF
TGTGCCACCACCAATGGACGGAGCAATCAGCCCCAGCATTTT
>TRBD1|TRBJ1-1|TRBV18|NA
CASSPRRQGVGVTEAFF
TGTGCCAGCTCACCACGGCGGCAGGGGGTGGGTGTCACTGAAGCTTTCTTT
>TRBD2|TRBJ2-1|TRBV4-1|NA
CASSQDGAGLTYNEQFF
TGCGCCAGCAGCCAAGATGGAGCGGGACTGACCTACAATGAGCAGTTCTTC
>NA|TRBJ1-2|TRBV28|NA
CASSLNRVNYGYTF
TGTGCCAGCAGTTTAAACAGGGTGAACTATGGCTACACCTTC
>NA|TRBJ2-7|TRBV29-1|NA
CSVEVTAYEQYF
TGCAGCGTTGAGGTGACGGCCTACGAGCAGTACTTC
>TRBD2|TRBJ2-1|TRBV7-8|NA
CASSPGTSGWEQFF
TGTGCCAGCAGCCCTGGGACTAGCGGGTGGGAGCAGTTCTTC
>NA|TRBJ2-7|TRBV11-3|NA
CASSLDPIRSDYHYEQYF
TGTGCCAGCAGCTTAGACCCCATCAGAAGCGATTACCACTACGAGCAGTACTTC
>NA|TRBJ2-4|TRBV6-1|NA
CASSEVAGNKNIQYF
TGTGCCAGCAGTGAAGTGGCAGGGAACAAAAACATTCAGTACTTC
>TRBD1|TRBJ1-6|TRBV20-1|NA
CSASLHMGQDNSPLHF
TGCAGTGCTAGTTTACATATGGGACAGGATAATTCACCCCTCCACTTT
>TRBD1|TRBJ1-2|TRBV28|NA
CASRNRGDGYTF
TGTGCCAGCAGAAACAGGGGGGATGGCTACACCTTC
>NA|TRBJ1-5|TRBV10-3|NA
CAISELRFGGNQPQHF
TGTGCCATCAGTGAGTTGAGGTTCGGGGGCAATCAGCCCCAGCATTTT
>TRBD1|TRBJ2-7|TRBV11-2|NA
CASSTHRGSGYEQYF
TGTGCCAGCAGCACACACAGGGGGAGTGGGTACGAGCAGTACTTC
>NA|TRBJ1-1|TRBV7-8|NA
CASRKNTEAFF
TGTGCCAGTAGGAAGAACACTGAAGCTTTCTTT
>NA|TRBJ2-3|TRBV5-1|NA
CASSLGGGGDTQYF
TGCGCCAGCAGCTTGGGCGGAGGTGGAGATACGCAGTATTTT
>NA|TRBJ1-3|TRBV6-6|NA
CASRLSSGNTIYF
TGTGCCAGCAGGTTGAGCTCTGGAAACACCATATATTTT
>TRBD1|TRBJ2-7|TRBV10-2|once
CASRSPQGAAYEQYF
TGCGCCAGCAGATCCCCCCAGGGGGCGGCCTACGAGCAGTACTTC
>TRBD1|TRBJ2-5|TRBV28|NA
CASSVSQGATQETQYF
TGTGCCAGCAGCGTCTCACAGGGGGCGACCCAAGAGACCCAGTACTTC
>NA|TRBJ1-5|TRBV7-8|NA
CASSRPGWGFPQHF
TGTGCCAGCAGCCGACCGGGTTGGGGATTCCCCCAGCATTTT
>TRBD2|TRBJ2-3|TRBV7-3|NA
CASSSAPSGRIDSSTDTQYF
TGTGCCAGCAGCTCAGCTCCGAGCGGGAGGATAGACTCTAGCACAGATACGCAGTATTTT
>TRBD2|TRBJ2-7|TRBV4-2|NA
CASSRLLAGAYEQYF
TGTGCCAGCAGCCGATTACTAGCGGGAGCTTACGAGCAGTACTTC
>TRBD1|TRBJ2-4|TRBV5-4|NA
CASSSVGQGENIQYF
TGTGCCAGCAGCTCCGTGGGACAGGGTGAAAACATTCAGTACTTC
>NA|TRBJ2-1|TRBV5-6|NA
CASNKLITIRQDDEQFF
TGTGCCAGCAACAAGCTTATCACGATCCGCCAGGACGATGAGCAGTTCTTC
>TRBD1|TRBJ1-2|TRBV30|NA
CAWNRVTGGGYTF
TGTGCCTGGAATAGGGTAACAGGGGGAGGCTACACCTTC
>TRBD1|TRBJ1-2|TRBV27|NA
CASSLKGTGDWGGYTF
TGTGCCAGCAGTTTAAAAGGGACAGGGGACTGGGGTGGCTACACCTTC
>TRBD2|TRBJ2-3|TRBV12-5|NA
CASGLAAYTDTQYF
TGTGCTAGTGGCCTAGCGGCCTACACAGATACGCAGTATTTT
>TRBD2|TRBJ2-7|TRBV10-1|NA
CASSEGAGGPYEQYF
TGCGCCAGCAGTGAGGGGGCGGGAGGGCCGTATGAGCAGTACTTC
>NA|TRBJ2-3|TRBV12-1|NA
CASSFRVTRGTDTQYF
TGTGCCAGCAGCTTTCGGGTCACACGAGGCACAGATACGCAGTATTTT
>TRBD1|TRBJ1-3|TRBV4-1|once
CASSQQGDSGYAGNTIYF
TGCGCCAGCAGCCAACAGGGGGATTCCGGATATGCTGGAAACACCATATATTTT
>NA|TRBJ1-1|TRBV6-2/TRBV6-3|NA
CASSYSFTLNTEAFF
TGTGCCAGCAGTTACTCGTTCACCCTGAACACTGAAGCTTTCTTT
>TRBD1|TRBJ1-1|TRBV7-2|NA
CASSAWTGSMNTEAFF
TGTGCCAGCAGCGCCTGGACAGGTAGCATGAACACTGAAGCTTTCTTT
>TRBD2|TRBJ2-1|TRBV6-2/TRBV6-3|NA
CASSYSGGSYNEQFF
TGTGCCAGCAGTTACTCGGGAGGGTCCTACAATGAGCAGTTCTTC
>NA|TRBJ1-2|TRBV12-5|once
CASGLVLGDEKNYGYTF
TGTGCTAGTGGTTTGGTACTGGGGGACGAGAAGAACTATGGCTACACCTTC
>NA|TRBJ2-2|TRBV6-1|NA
CASSERDTGELFF
TGTGCCAGCAGTGAGCGGGACACCGGGGAGCTGTTTTTT
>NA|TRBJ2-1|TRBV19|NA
CASSIGYTLGQFF
TGTGCCAGTAGTATAGGGTATACTCTTGGGCAGTTCTTC
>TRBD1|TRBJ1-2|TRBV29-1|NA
CSVGDRVGYTF
TGCAGCGTGGGGGACAGGGTTGGCTACACCTTC
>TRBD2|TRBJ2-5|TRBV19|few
CASSPLAGGVETQYF
TGTGCCAGTAGTCCCCTAGCGGGAGGGGTAGAGACCCAGTACTTC
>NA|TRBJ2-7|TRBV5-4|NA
CASSLQGSYEQYF
TGTGCCAGCAGCTTACAGGGTTCCTACGAGCAGTACTTC
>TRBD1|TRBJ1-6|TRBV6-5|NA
CASSYRGQGDSPLHF
TGTGCCAGCAGTTACAGGGGACAGGGGGATTCACCCCTCCACTTT
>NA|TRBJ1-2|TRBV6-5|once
CASRREEANYGYTF
TGTGCCAGCAGAAGAGAGGAAGCTAACTATGGCTACACCTTC
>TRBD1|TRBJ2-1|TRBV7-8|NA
CASSPWTGGGNEQFF
TGTGCCAGCAGCCCGTGGACAGGGGGCGGGAATGAGCAGTTCTTC
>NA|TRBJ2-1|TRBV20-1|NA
CSATSNEQFF
TGCAGTGCCACATCAAATGAGCAGTTCTTC